These T cell receptor beta chains were read from a single sample in a study of patients and donors after allogeneic stem cell transplantation. TCRdb passed the RT-PCR reads through MiXCR, listing each CDR3 protein once. The sample has some 20,000 distinct CDR3 sequences, 25% to 30% seen once. Sequencing was done on a sample of blood, either unsorted or a sorted T cell fraction (not recorded which). These receptors were collected from a human donor who was either an allogeneic HSCT recipient or a stem cell or donor lymphocyte infusion donor (not recorded which). It is not recorded whose cells these are; they may come from a transplant donor. The CDR3 runs from the conserved cysteine through the conserved F or W. A D gene is named only where the DNA matches it firmly. Clone size, where shown, is once, few, many, or a class for clones that have expanded.

j_call,clone_size,v_call,d_call,cdr3_aa,cdr3_nt
TRBJ2-1,.,TRBV6-5,.,CASSYSSGLYNEQFF,TGTGCCAGCAGTTACTCAAGCGGTCTCTACAATGAGCAGTTCTTC
TRBJ1-6,many,TRBV12-3/TRBV12-4,TRBD1,CASSAGGADSPLHF,TGTGCCAGCAGTGCAGGGGGCGCGGATTCACCCCTCCACTTT
TRBJ1-2,many,TRBV6-5,.,CASSSLNYYGYTF,TGTGCCAGCAGTTCCCTAAATTACTATGGCTACACCTTC
TRBJ1-2,many,TRBV20-1,.,CSARTGGIYGYTF,TGCAGTGCTAGAACCGGGGGCATCTATGGCTACACCTTC
TRBJ1-1,many,TRBV5-1,.,CASSRTGLDTEAFF,TGCGCCAGCAGCCGCACAGGGTTAGACACTGAAGCTTTCTTT
TRBJ2-2,.,TRBV6-5,TRBD2,CASSLATGGGSNTGELFF,TGTGCCAGCAGCCTCGCCACGGGCGGGGGGTCGAACACCGGGGAGCTGTTTTTT
TRBJ1-6,.,TRBV12-3/TRBV12-4,.,CASKGVINSPLHF,TGTGCCAGCAAGGGCGTGATCAATTCACCCCTCCACTTT
TRBJ1-4,.,TRBV28,.,CASSPMKEKLFF,TGTGCCAGCAGCCCAATGAAAGAAAAACTGTTTTTT
TRBJ1-6,few,TRBV5-5,.,CASSRRIDSPLHF,TGTGCCAGCAGCCGACGGATTGATTCACCCCTCCACTTT
TRBJ1-1,many,TRBV29-1,.,CSVEQGRSTEAFF,TGCAGCGTTGAGCAGGGTCGTAGCACTGAAGCTTTCTTT
TRBJ2-5,.,TRBV5-6,.,CASSFGQQETQYF,TGTGCCAGCAGCTTCGGACAGCAAGAGACCCAGTACTTC
TRBJ2-5,.,TRBV7-2,TRBD2,CASSYQKGLAGRETQYF,TGTGCCAGCAGCTACCAAAAGGGACTAGCGGGGAGAGAGACCCAGTACTTC
TRBJ2-1,.,TRBV11-1,.,CASSPGHRGEQFF,TGTGCCAGCAGCCCGGGACACCGCGGTGAGCAGTTCTTC
TRBJ2-1,.,TRBV6-1,.,CASRGHEQFF,TGTGCCAGCAGGGGACATGAGCAGTTCTTC
TRBJ2-2,.,TRBV6-5,TRBD1,CASRRDSAGELFF,TGTGCCAGCAGACGGGACAGCGCCGGGGAGCTGTTTTTT
TRBJ1-5,.,TRBV6-6,.,CASNKVQHQPQHF,TGTGCCAGTAACAAGGTCCAACATCAGCCCCAGCATTTT
TRBJ1-6,.,TRBV12-3/TRBV12-4,TRBD1,CASTLQGAGNSPLHF,TGTGCCAGCACCCTACAGGGGGCGGGAAATTCACCCCTCCACTTT
TRBJ1-6,.,TRBV20-1,TRBD1,CSARDQGQGNSPLHF,TGCAGTGCTAGAGACCAGGGACAGGGTAATTCACCCCTCCACTTT
TRBJ2-1,few,TRBV5-1,TRBD1,CASSWDRNYNEQFF,TGCGCCAGCAGCTGGGACAGAAACTACAATGAGCAGTTCTTC
TRBJ1-1,few,TRBV9,.,CASSVGDTEAFF,TGTGCCAGCAGCGTAGGAGACACTGAAGCTTTCTTT
TRBJ1-2,.,TRBV28,.,CASSLTGSPHGYTF,TGTGCCAGCAGTTTAACGGGGTCCCCTCATGGCTACACCTTC
TRBJ1-2,few,TRBV4-3,.,CASSQNGGGYGYTF,TGCGCCAGCAGCCAAAACGGAGGCGGTTATGGCTACACCTTC